A selection of T cell receptor beta chains follows, all from one sample in a study of memory CD4+ T cells and cytomegalovirus serostatus. TCRdb's copy holds only in-frame clones and misses some; the assay was immunoSEQ multiplex PCR. The data contain about 57,000 clones, roughly 80% of them singletons. Input material: memory CD4+ T cells from blood. All receptors derive from an adult in good health and CMV-seronegative. CDR3s leave out the opening cysteine and the closing phenylalanine or tryptophan. D genes are given only for firm matches. Not all rows give a size; the values are once, few, many and, for expanded clones, a class.

J gene: TRBJ2-1
V gene: TRBV18
D gene: -
clone size: -
CDR3 protein: ASSASGDYNEQF

J gene: TRBJ2-3
V gene: TRBV4-2
D gene: -
clone size: -
CDR3 protein: ASSQDRDTDTQY

J gene: TRBJ1-5
V gene: TRBV2
D gene: -
clone size: -
CDR3 protein: ASSERGAAGNQPQH

J gene: TRBJ2-5
V gene: TRBV5-1
D gene: TRBD1
clone size: -
CDR3 protein: ASSRGPVGETQY

J gene: TRBJ2-7
V gene: TRBV7-9
D gene: -
clone size: -
CDR3 protein: ASSLAGRREQY

J gene: TRBJ1-2
V gene: TRBV28
D gene: -
clone size: -
CDR3 protein: ASSSRGYT

J gene: TRBJ2-2
V gene: TRBV7-9
D gene: -
clone size: -
CDR3 protein: ASSLVTGELF

J gene: TRBJ2-5
V gene: TRBV28
D gene: TRBD1
clone size: -
CDR3 protein: ASSLGDRGRETQY

J gene: TRBJ2-1
V gene: TRBV6-5
D gene: -
clone size: -
CDR3 protein: ASSYVHPDSYNEQF

J gene: TRBJ2-7
V gene: TRBV2
D gene: -
clone size: -
CDR3 protein: ASTGSVLGEQY

J gene: TRBJ1-6
V gene: TRBV5-1
D gene: -
clone size: -
CDR3 protein: ASSLEPVHNSPLH

J gene: TRBJ2-5
V gene: TRBV2
D gene: -
clone size: medium-sized
CDR3 protein: ASSEGYQTETQY

J gene: TRBJ1-1
V gene: TRBV5-1
D gene: -
clone size: -
CDR3 protein: ASSLAGATEAF

J gene: TRBJ2-7
V gene: TRBV7-3
D gene: TRBD2
clone size: -
CDR3 protein: ASSLEGTSGSYEQY

J gene: TRBJ1-2
V gene: TRBV5-6
D gene: TRBD1
clone size: -
CDR3 protein: ASSLEGDRGLYGYT

J gene: TRBJ1-2
V gene: TRBV13
D gene: -
clone size: -
CDR3 protein: ASSLYHQTVAYGYT

J gene: TRBJ2-6
V gene: TRBV6-5
D gene: -
clone size: once
CDR3 protein: ASSGSTGANVLT

J gene: TRBJ1-3
V gene: TRBV5-6
D gene: -
clone size: -
CDR3 protein: ASSSLDRNENTIY

J gene: TRBJ2-3
V gene: TRBV4-2
D gene: -
clone size: -
CDR3 protein: ASSQDEGGGRTDTQY

J gene: TRBJ2-7
V gene: TRBV6-1
D gene: TRBD1
clone size: -
CDR3 protein: ASSEAGQGGAYEQY

J gene: TRBJ1-3
V gene: TRBV5-1
D gene: -
clone size: -
CDR3 protein: ASSLGHAAGNTIY

J gene: TRBJ1-6
V gene: TRBV4-1
D gene: -
clone size: few
CDR3 protein: ASSQVGGRNSPLH